This T cell receptor beta chain originates from a study of memory CD4+ T cells and cytomegalovirus serostatus (dated by TCRdb to about 2019). About the study as a whole: A total of roughly 33 healthy Belgian adults, of whom 9 were CMV seropositive and about 24 were CMV seronegative, were included in the cohort. To replicate a published TCR-based CMV serostatus classifier, the researchers sequenced the CD4+ memory TCRbeta repertoires of a Belgian cohort whose cytomegalovirus serostatus was known. The paper as a whole reports these results and caveats: On the Belgian cohort, the classifier based on the original framework reached a median bootstrapped AUC of about 0.95, with a 95% CI of 0.76-1.00. The results were interpreted as suggesting that the CMV-associated TCR signature is largely present in the CD4+ memory repertoire. CMV serostatus prediction reached a median bootstrapped AUC of 0.95 with the original framework and around 0.91 with a US-trained random forest. Among the 150 or so previously reported CMV-associated TCRbeta sequences, some 62 showed up in the CD4+ memory repertoires, with each one found in between one and five individuals. Unlike the original study, which covered naive and memory CD4+ and CD8+ populations, the Belgian study sequenced only CD4+CD45RO+ memory cells.

Genomic DNA was extracted from sorted cells with the Quick-DNA Microprep Kit. TCRbeta DNA was amplified with the immunoSEQ hsTCRbeta kit following the manufacturer's protocol. An Illumina MiSeq instrument was used to sequence the TCRbeta libraries. The authors' analysis ran thus. Once out-of-frame sequences had been removed, 2,204,828 distinct TCRbeta sequences were left, which works out to an average of approximately 72,000 per individual. Each individual was scored using the number of some 150 previously reported CMV-associated TCRbeta sequences that the individual carried and the total number of productive distinct TCRbeta sequences. A beta-binomial model was reimplemented in Python, and scikit-learn random forests with default parameters were trained on US cohort data. On the Belgian cohort, classifier performance was reported as the median AUC, along with percentile confidence intervals, across 10,000 bootstrap iterations. TCRdb mirrors the immuneACCESS table, restricted to in-frame sequences. Some clones are absent from its copies; in checked studies, under half trace to an unresolved V gene, and the reason for the others is unknown. The V and J calls and clone size come from that table; D and trimming were worked out from the DNA. For this sample the table gives tens of thousands of clones, of which about four fifths were detected only once. In total, the top ten clones hold under 1.5% of the sample.

A FACSAria II was used to sort memory CD4+ T cells, defined as single viable CD3+CD4+CD8-CD45RO+ cells. CMV serostatus was determined using a Roche Elecsys assay that detects serum IgG against CMV pp150, pp28, p38 and p52. After the samples were thawed, total CD4+ T cells were enriched through positive selection using CD4 magnetic microbeads. Samples originated from another study that specifically interrogated the CD4+ T cell memory repertoire. Peripheral blood mononuclear cells were isolated and cryopreserved according to standard operating procedures, and serum was kept at -80 degrees C. The staining relied on CD3-PerCP (BW264/56), CD4-APC (RPA-T4), CD45RO-PE (UCHT1) and CD8-Pacific Orange (3B5) antibodies, and Sytox blue was used to exclude non-viable cells. Looking up the germline V gene (reference sequence) yields CDR1 SGHNT and CDR2 YYREEE. The germline V end is reduced by 3 bases and the J end by 4 bases; junction bases left unmatched: 17. Including cysteine and phenylalanine, the CDR3 has 18 amino acids. Just CDR3 DNA is preserved here, 54 bases in frame from base 1.

A note on this clone: It has no known antigen specificity. Base qualities are not at hand, and no much larger clone is one base apart.

The sample comprised memory CD4+ T cells from blood. The receptor was isolated from an adult in good health and CMV-seropositive. This chain is built from TRBV5-4 and TRBJ1-2; 8 central bases correspond to TRBD1. The DNA is TGTGCCAGCAGCTCGGTGGACAGGGCGCGGGGGGTCGGCTATGGCTACACCTTC. It encodes CASSSVDRARGVGYGYTF.